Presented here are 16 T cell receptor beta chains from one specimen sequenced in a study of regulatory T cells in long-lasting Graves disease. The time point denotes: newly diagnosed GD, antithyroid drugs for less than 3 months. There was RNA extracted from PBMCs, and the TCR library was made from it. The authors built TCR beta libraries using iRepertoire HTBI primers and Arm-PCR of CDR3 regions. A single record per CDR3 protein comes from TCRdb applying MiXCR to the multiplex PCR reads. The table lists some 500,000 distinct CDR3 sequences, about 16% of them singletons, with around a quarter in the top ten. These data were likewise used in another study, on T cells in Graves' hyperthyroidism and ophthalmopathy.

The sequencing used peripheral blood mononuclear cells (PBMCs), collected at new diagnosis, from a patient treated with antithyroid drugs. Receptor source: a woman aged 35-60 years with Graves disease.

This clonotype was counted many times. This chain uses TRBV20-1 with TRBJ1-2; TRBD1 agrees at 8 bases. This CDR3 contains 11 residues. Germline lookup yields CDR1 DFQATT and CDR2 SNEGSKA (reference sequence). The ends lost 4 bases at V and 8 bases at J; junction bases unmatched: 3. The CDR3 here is CSATGGVGYTF. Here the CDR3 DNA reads TGCAGTGCTACAGGGGGCGTGGGCTACACCTTC.

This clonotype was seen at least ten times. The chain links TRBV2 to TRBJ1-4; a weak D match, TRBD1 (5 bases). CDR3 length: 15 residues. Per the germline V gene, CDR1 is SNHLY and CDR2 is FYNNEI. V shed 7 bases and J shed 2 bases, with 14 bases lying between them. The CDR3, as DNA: TGTGCCAGCACGGGAGAGGGGCTGACTAATGAAAAACTGTTTTTT. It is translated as CASTGEGLTNEKLFF.

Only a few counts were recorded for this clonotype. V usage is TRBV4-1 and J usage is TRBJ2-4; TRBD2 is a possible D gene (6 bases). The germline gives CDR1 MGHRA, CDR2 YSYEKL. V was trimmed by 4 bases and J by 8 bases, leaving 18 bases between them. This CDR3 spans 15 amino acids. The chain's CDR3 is CASSLRQPREDIQYF. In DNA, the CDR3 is TGCGCCAGCAGCCTTCGACAACCGCGGGAAGACATTCAGTACTTC.

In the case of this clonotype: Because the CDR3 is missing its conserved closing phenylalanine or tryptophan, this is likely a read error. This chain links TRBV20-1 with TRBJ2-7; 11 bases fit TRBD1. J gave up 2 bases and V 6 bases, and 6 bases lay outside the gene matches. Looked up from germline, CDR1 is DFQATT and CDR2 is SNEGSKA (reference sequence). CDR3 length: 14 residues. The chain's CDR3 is CSAGRDRGTYEQYL. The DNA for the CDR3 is TGCAGTGCAGGACGGGACAGGGGGACCTACGAGCAGTACCTC.

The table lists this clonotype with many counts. CDR3 amino acids: CASTSQTSTDTQYF. The CDR3 DNA reads TGTGCCAGCACCTCGCAAACTAGCACAGATACGCAGTATTTT. This chain links TRBV9 with TRBJ2-3, with D hard to call. V lost 6 bases, J lost 0 bases, and 11 bases lay in between. The CDR3 is made up of 14 amino acids. CDR1 is SGDLS and CDR2 is YYNGEE in the germline V gene.

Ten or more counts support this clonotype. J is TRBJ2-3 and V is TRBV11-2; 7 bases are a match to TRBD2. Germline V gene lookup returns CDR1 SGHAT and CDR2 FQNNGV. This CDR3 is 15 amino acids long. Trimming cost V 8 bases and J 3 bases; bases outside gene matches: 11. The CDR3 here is CASRGAGTTTDTQYF. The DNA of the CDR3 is TGTGCCAGCCGTGGGGCCGGGACTACAACAGATACGCAGTATTTT.

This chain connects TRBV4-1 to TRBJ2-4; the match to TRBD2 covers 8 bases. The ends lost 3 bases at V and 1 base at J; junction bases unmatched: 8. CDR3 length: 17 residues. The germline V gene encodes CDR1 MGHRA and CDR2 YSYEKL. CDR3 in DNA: TGCGCCAGCAGCCAGCCCGGGGGGGCCCGGGCCAAAAACATTCAGTACTTC. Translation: CASSQPGGARAKNIQYF.

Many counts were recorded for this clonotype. The CDR3 bases are TGCAGTGCTAGAGATCTCGGACACTTGAACACTGAAGCTTTCTTT. Translation: CSARDLGHLNTEAFF. This chain connects TRBV20-1 to TRBJ1-1; tentative D call: TRBD1 (5 bases). CDR1 and CDR2 from the germline V gene are DFQATT and SNEGSKA (reference sequence). The CDR3 totals 15 residues. Trimming took off 0 bases at V and 0 bases at J, with 11 bases between the two ends.

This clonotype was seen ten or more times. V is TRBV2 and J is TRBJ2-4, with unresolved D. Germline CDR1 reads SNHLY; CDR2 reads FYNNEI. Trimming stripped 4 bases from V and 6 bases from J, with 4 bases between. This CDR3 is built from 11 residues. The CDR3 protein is CASSGPNIQYF. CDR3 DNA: TGTGCCAGCAGTGGGCCAAACATTCAGTACTTC. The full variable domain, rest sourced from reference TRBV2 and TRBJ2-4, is EPEVTQTPSHQVTQMGQEVILRCVPISNHLYFYWYRQILGQKVEFLVSFYNNEISEKSEIFDDQFSVERPDGSNFTLKIRSTKLEDSAMYFCASSGPNIQYFGAGTRLSVL.

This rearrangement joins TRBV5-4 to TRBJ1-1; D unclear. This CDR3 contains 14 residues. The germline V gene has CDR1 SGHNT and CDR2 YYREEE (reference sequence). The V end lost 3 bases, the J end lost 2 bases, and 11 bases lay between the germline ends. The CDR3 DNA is TGTGCCAGCAGCTCGGCCAGCGGAAACACTGAAGCTTTCTTT. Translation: CASSSASGNTEAFF.

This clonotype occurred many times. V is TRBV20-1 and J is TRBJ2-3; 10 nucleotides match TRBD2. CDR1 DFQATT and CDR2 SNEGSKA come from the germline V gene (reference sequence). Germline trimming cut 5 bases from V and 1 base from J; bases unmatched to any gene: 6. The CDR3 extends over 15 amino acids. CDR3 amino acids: CSASAGTSGTDTQYF. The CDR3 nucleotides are TGCAGTGCTTCCGCCGGGACTAGCGGCACAGATACGCAGTATTTT.

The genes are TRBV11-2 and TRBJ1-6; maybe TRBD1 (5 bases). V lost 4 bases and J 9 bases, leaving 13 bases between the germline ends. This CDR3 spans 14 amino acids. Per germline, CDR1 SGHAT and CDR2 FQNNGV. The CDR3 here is CASSSQVGVSPLHF. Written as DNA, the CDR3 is TGTGCCAGCAGCTCCCAGGTAGGGGTTTCACCCCTCCACTTT.

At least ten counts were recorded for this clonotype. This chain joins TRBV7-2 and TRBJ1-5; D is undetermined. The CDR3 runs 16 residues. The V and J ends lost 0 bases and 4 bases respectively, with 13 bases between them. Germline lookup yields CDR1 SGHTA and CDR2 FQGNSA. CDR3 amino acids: CASSLATTFGNQPQHF. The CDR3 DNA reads TGTGCCAGCAGCTTAGCTACAACATTTGGGAATCAGCCCCAGCATTTT.

CDR3 region: CASSIARGYEQFF. CDR3 nucleotide sequence: TGTGCCAGTAGTATAGCGCGGGGCTATGAGCAGTTCTTC. The chain links TRBV19 to TRBJ2-1; D might be TRBD2 (6 bases). V dropped 1 base and J dropped 8 bases, with 9 bases sitting between them. This CDR3 is 13 amino acids long. Germline lookup yields CDR1 LNHDA and CDR2 SQIVND (reference sequence).

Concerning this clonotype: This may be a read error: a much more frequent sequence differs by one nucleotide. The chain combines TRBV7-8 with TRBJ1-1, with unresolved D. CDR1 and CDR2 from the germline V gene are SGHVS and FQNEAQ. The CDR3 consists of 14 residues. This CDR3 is CASGLAWVNTEAFF. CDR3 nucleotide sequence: TGTGCCAGCGGCTTAGCTTGGGTGAACACTGAAGCTTTCTTT.

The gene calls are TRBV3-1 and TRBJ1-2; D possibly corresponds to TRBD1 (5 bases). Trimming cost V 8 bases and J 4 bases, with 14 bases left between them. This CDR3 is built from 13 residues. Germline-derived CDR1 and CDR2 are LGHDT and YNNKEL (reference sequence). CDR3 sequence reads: CASFSQGTYGYTF. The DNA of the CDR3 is TGTGCCAGCTTTTCCCAGGGAACCTATGGCTACACCTTC.